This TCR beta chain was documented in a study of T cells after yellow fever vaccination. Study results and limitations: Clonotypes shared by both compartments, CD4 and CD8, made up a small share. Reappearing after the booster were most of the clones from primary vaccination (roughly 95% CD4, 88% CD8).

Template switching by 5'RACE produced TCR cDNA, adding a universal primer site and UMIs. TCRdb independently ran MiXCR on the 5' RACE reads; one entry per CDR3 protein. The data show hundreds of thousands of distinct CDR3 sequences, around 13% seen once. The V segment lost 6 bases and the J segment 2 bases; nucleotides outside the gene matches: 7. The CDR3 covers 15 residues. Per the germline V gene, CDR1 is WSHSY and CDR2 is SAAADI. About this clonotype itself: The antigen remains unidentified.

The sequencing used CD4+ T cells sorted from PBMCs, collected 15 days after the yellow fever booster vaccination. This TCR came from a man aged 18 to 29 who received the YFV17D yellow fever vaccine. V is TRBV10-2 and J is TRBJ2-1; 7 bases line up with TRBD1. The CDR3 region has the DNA TGCGCCAGCAGGCCCGGACAGGCAACCTACAATGAGCAGTTCTTC. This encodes CASRPGQATYNEQFF.